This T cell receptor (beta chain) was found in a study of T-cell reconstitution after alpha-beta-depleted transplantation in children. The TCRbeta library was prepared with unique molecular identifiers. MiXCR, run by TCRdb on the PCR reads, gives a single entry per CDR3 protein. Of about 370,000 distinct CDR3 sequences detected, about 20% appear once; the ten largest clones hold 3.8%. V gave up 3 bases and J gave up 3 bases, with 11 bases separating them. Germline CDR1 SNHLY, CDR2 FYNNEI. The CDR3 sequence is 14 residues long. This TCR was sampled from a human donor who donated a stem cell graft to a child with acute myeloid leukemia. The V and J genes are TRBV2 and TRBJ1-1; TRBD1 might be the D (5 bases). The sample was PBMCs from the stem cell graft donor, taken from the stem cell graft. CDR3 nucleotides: TGTGCCAGCAGTGAGTGGGGGGAAGACACTGAAGCTTTCTTT. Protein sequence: CASSEWGEDTEAFF. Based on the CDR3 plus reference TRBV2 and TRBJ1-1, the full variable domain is EPEVTQTPSHQVTQMGQEVILRCVPISNHLYFYWYRQILGQKVEFLVSFYNNEISEKSEIFDDQFSVERPDGSNFTLKIRSTKLEDSAMYFCASSEWGEDTEAFFGQGTRLTVV.